Reported below is one T cell receptor (beta chain). Antigen unknown. These data come from a study of T cell responses to AZD1222 COVID-19 vaccine. Points from the study as a whole: Spike-specific TCR depth and breadth grew after two AZD1222 doses. After the peak T cell response, and only then, were repertoires sampled. Nearly half of spike-specific TCRs reportedly go after variant regions that carry no mutations. With dominance at 160-218 and 743-854, vaccine-associated CD4 TCRs spanned spike.

The CDR3 totals 13 residues. V was shortened by 0 bases and J by 2 bases, with 3 bases between the two germline ends. Germline loops: CDR1 SGHDT, CDR2 YYEEEE. Libraries were prepared by immunoSEQ multiplex PCR; TCRdb keeps only in-frame clonotypes and omits some of them. The sample includes about 120,000 clones, about 89% of them seen just once. Here the sequenced sample was peripheral blood, taken on day 0 of AZD1222 vaccination. The receptor was derived from an adult in good health. The V gene is TRBV5-6, the J gene TRBJ1-3; D unclear. CDR3: CASSLAPGNTIYF. CDR3 nucleotide sequence: TGTGCCAGCAGCTTGGCCCCTGGAAACACCATATATTTT.